These 25 T cell receptor beta chains share one sample of origin, sequenced in a study of blood T cell repertoires in COVID-19. Produced via immunoSEQ multiplex PCR; TCRdb's table is partial and in-frame only. The profile shows around 150,000 clones, roughly 80% of them singletons. The sample consisted of peripheral blood. All receptors come from a man between 70 and 80 years old with acute or convalescent COVID-19.

The rearrangement joins TRBV19 to TRBJ2-5, with D possibly TRBD2 on 5 matching bases. Trimming took off 3 bases at V and 1 base at J, with 12 bases between the two ends. This CDR3 comprises 15 residues. Germline V gene sequence: CDR1 LNHDA, CDR2 SQIVND (reference sequence). The CDR3 region has the DNA TGTGCCAGTAGTATTTATCAGGACTTCCAAGAGACCCAGTACTTC. This codes for CASSIYQDFQETQYF.

V is TRBV19 and J is TRBJ1-5, with D unresolved. The CDR3 length is 12 residues. Germline V gives CDR1 LNHDA, CDR2 SQIVND (reference sequence). V shed 8 bases and J shed 6 bases, with 11 bases lying between them. As DNA, the CDR3 is TGTGCCAGTGCGGTGGTGGGTCAGCCCCAGCATTTT. Translation: CASAVVGQPQHF.

The chain carries TRBV19 and TRBJ1-2; 9 bases map to TRBD1. Germline assignment: CDR1 LNHDA and CDR2 SQIVND (reference sequence). With 5 bases clipped from V and 4 bases from J, the junction kept 11 bases outside the gene matches. The CDR3 totals 16 residues. The chain's CDR3 is CASSYGTGTLSYGYTF. The CDR3 DNA reads as TGTGCCAGTAGTTATGGGACAGGGACACTCAGCTATGGCTACACCTTC.

This chain uses TRBV7-9 with TRBJ1-5; D unclear. The CDR3 extends over 13 amino acids. CDR1 and CDR2 from the germline V gene are SEHNR and FQNEAQ (reference sequence). V was trimmed by 6 bases and J by 5 bases, leaving 11 bases between them. The CDR3 loop is CASSLLPDQPQHF. The CDR3 DNA follows: TGTGCCAGCAGTCTATTGCCCGATCAGCCCCAGCATTTT.

The chain employs TRBV11-2 and TRBJ2-3; D is possibly TRBD2 (7 bases). Germline CDR1 is SGHAT and CDR2 is FQNNGV. Between the trimmed V and J ends, which lost 2 bases and 4 bases, there was a span of 13 bases. This CDR3 is 15 amino acids long. In DNA, the CDR3 is TGTGCCAGCAGCTTACTTGGGGGGGCCTCAGATACGCAGTATTTT. As protein: CASSLLGGASDTQYF. Complete variable domain (other parts from reference TRBV11-2 and TRBJ2-3): EAGVAQSPRYKIIEKRQSVAFWCNPISGHATLYWYQQILGQGPKLLIQFQNNGVVDDSQLPKDRFSAERLKGVDSTLKIQPAKLEDSAVYLCASSLLGGASDTQYFGPGTRLTVL.

The chain employs TRBV5-1 and TRBJ2-5; D possibly corresponds to TRBD1 (6 bases). Germline CDR1 SGHRS, CDR2 YFSETQ. The CDR3 is 14 residues long. V was clipped by 4 bases and J by 2 bases, with 12 bases between them. The CDR3 sequence is CASSVLGQQETQYF. The CDR3 nucleotides read TGCGCCAGCAGCGTGCTCGGACAGCAAGAGACCCAGTACTTC.

This chain uses TRBV28 with TRBJ1-2; D possibly corresponds to TRBD1 (5 bases). CDR1 and CDR2 (germline): MDHEN, SYDVKM. The ends were cut back, 8 bases at V and 3 bases at J, with 22 bases in the middle. This CDR3 spans 16 amino acids. CDR3 DNA sequence: TGTGCCAGCTTCCAACCCGAAGGCAGGGTCTACTATGGCTACACCTTC. This encodes CASFQPEGRVYYGYTF.

The chain recombines TRBV12-3 or TRBV12-4 with TRBJ1-5; 10 bases map to TRBD1. The CDR3 is 13 residues long. The ends lost 5 bases at V and 6 bases at J; junction bases unmatched: 1. CDR3 DNA sequence: TGTGCCAGCAGTAGGGACAGGGGTCAGCCCCAGCATTTT. It encodes CASSRDRGQPQHF.

This clone showed up just once. This chain connects TRBV12-3 or TRBV12-4 to TRBJ2-7; tentatively, D is TRBD2 (5 bases). This CDR3 has 11 amino acids. The V and J ends lost 8 bases and 4 bases respectively, with 9 bases between them. The CDR3 region is CASAGIYEQYF. CDR3 nucleotides: TGTGCCAGCGCCGGGATATACGAGCAGTACTTC.

This chain uses TRBV7-9 with TRBJ1-3, with D possibly TRBD1 on 6 matching bases. The CDR3 extends over 16 amino acids. In germline, CDR1 is SEHNR, CDR2 FQNEAQ (reference sequence). Trimming left V 5 bases short and J 1 base short, with 15 bases between. The CDR3 DNA sequence: TGTGCCAGCAGCCTCATGGGGGGGGCTTCTGGAAACACCATATATTTT. Translated: CASSLMGGASGNTIYF.

The chain employs TRBV3-1 (or the pseudogene TRBV3-2) and TRBJ2-2, with D possibly being TRBD1 (6 bases). The CDR3 has 15 residues. V was clipped by 4 bases and J by 1 base, with 10 bases between them. CDR1 is LGHDT and CDR2 is YNNKEL in the germline V gene (reference sequence). CDR3 region: CASSPGQWNTGELFF. The DNA of the CDR3 is TGTGCCAGCAGCCCCGGACAGTGGAACACCGGGGAGCTGTTTTTT.

This chain links TRBV5-6 with TRBJ2-1, with a tentative D call TRBD2 (6 bases). CDR1 is SGHDT and CDR2 is YYEEEE in the germline V gene. Trimming cost V 1 base and J 6 bases, with 20 bases left between them. The CDR3 has 17 amino acids. The CDR3 DNA follows: TGTGCCAGCAGCTTGTTTTATTCAGGACTACCCTTCAATGAGCAGTTCTTC. It encodes CASSLFYSGLPFNEQFF.

The CDR3 here is CASSLEGNTEAFF. DNA of the CDR3: TGCGCCAGCAGCTTAGAGGGAAACACTGAAGCTTTCTTT. V is TRBV5-1 and J is TRBJ1-1, with no clear D. The V and J ends lost 2 bases and 2 bases respectively, with 7 bases between them. CDR1 is SGHRS, CDR2 YFSETQ, per germline. The CDR3 sequence is 13 residues long.

CDR3 nucleotides: TGTGCCAGCAGTCGGACAGGGGGTTACAATCAGCCCCAGCATTTT. Translation: CASSRTGGYNQPQHF. This chain links TRBV27 with TRBJ1-5; 10 bases line up with TRBD1. Germline CDR1 reads MNHEY; CDR2 reads SMNVEV (reference sequence). The CDR3 is 15 residues long. The V segment lost 5 bases and the J segment 3 bases; nucleotides outside the gene matches: 4.

At least ten counts were recorded for this clone. This chain uses TRBV25-1 with TRBJ1-2; 8 positions agree with TRBD1. There are 14 residues in the CDR3. V lost 5 bases, J lost 4 bases, and 6 bases stayed unmatched. Per the germline V gene, CDR1 is MGHDK and CDR2 is SYGVNS. The CDR3 region has the DNA TGTGCCAGCAGTAGGACAGGGCAGGCCTATGGCTACACCTTC. It encodes CASSRTGQAYGYTF.

The chain has TRBV7-8 and TRBJ2-3; 9 nucleotides match TRBD1. CDR1 SGHVS and CDR2 FQNEAQ come from the germline V gene. Trimming took 5 bases from V and 4 from J; bases not matched to a gene: 7. The CDR3 has 15 amino acids. CDR3 in DNA: TGTGCCAGCAGCATAAACAGGGGGCGCTCAGATACGCAGTATTTT. Protein sequence: CASSINRGRSDTQYF.

This clone was counted only a few times. V is TRBV7-8 and J is TRBJ1-1; no firm D call. The germline V gene encodes CDR1 SGHVS and CDR2 FQNEAQ. Trimming took 4 bases from V and 5 from J, leaving 11 bases between them. The length of the CDR3 is 13 residues. DNA of the CDR3: TGTGCCAGCAGCTCTAGAGTTGGTACTGAAGCTTTCTTT. Protein: CASSSRVGTEAFF.

This clone was recorded once. This chain links TRBV27 with TRBJ1-6; no firm D call. This CDR3 has 14 amino acids. Germline V gene lookup returns CDR1 MNHEY and CDR2 SMNVEV (reference sequence). V shed 9 bases and J shed 7 bases, with 16 bases lying between them. The DNA of the CDR3 is TGTGCCAGTGCCCCCGGGAGCCACAATTCACCCCTCCACTTT. Translated, it gives CASAPGSHNSPLHF.

The genes are TRBV7-9 and TRBJ1-1, with 9 bases identical to TRBD1. After removal of 1 base from V and 5 bases from J, the junction contained 8 bases not matched to a gene. From germline, CDR1 is SEHNR and CDR2 FQNEAQ (reference sequence). This CDR3 has 16 residues. The CDR3 coding sequence is TGTGCCAGCAGCTTAGGGGGGACAGGGAGGGGAACTGAAGCTTTCTTT. This codes for CASSLGGTGRGTEAFF.

The chain carries TRBV4-2 and TRBJ2-1, with D possibly TRBD1 on 6 matching bases. The CDR3 spans 14 residues. V shed 4 bases and J shed 8 bases, with 15 bases lying between them. The V gene's germline CDR1 is LGHNA and CDR2 YNFKEQ. The CDR3 coding sequence is TGTGCCAGCAGCCGCCCACAGGGTGTCCATGAGCAGTTCTTC. Its protein product is CASSRPQGVHEQFF.

The chain employs TRBV7-8 and TRBJ1-1; the D is unclear. The CDR3 length is 14 residues. The germline V gene encodes CDR1 SGHVS and CDR2 FQNEAQ. V was cut by 2 bases and J by 0 bases, with 7 bases left in between. The CDR3, as DNA: TGTGCCAGCAGCTTACAGATACTGAACACTGAAGCTTTCTTT. It specifies CASSLQILNTEAFF.

Note on this clone: A junction boundary mismatches the germline segment, possibly from a read error. Other nucleotide sequences in the sample specify the same CDR3. The genes are TRBV6-2 or TRBV6-3 and TRBJ2-7; 8 positions match TRBD1. CDR1 and CDR2 from the germline V gene are MNHEY and SVGEGT. The CDR3 is 13 amino acids. The CDR3 sequence: CASSGTGSYEQYF. The CDR3 nucleotides are TGTGCCAGCAGCGGGACAGGATCCTACGAACAGTACTTC.

The count of this clone is one. The V gene is TRBV3-1 (or the pseudogene TRBV3-2), the J gene TRBJ1-4; D is unclear. The CDR3 spans 15 residues. The V end lost 5 bases, the J end lost 4 bases, and 14 bases lay between the germline ends. Germline values: CDR1 LGHDT, CDR2 YNNKEL (reference sequence). CDR3 sequence (DNA): TGTGCCAGCAGCATTCAAGAACCGCGTAATGAAAAACTGTTTTTT. Translated, it gives CASSIQEPRNEKLFF.

This clone was counted a single time. The chain links TRBV2 to TRBJ2-3; D remains unclear. The CDR3 contains 12 residues. The germline V and J ends were trimmed by 6 bases and 6 bases, with 10 bases remaining between them. CDR1 and CDR2 from the germline V gene are SNHLY and FYNNEI. This CDR3 reads CASSPNRDTQYF. The CDR3, as DNA: TGTGCCAGCAGCCCCAATCGGGATACGCAGTATTTT.

The chain has TRBV12-3 or TRBV12-4 and TRBJ2-1; 7 nucleotides line up with TRBD2. Unmatched junction bases numbered 8, after V lost 5 bases and J lost 10 bases. The CDR3 is 13 amino acids. The CDR3 spells CASSPLGAGEQFF. In DNA, the CDR3 is TGTGCCAGCAGTCCACTGGGAGCGGGAGAGCAGTTCTTC.